A single sample gave rise to the 29 T cell receptor beta chains below, sequenced in a study of regulatory T cells in long-lasting Graves disease. Time point given: newly diagnosed GD, antithyroid drugs for less than 3 months. There was RNA extracted from PBMCs, and the TCR library was made from it. Building of the TCR beta libraries involved iRepertoire HTBI primers and Arm-PCR of CDR3 regions. Each CDR3 protein is one row after TCRdb ran MiXCR on the multiplex PCR reads. The sample carries 440,000 or so distinct CDR3 sequences, about 17% recorded once. The data also belong to a second study, concerning T cells in Graves' hyperthyroidism and ophthalmopathy.

This sample comprised peripheral blood mononuclear cells (PBMCs), obtained at new diagnosis, from a patient treated with antithyroid drugs. All receptors derive from a woman aged 25 to 39 with Graves disease.

The genes are TRBV19 and TRBJ2-1, with 8 nucleotides matching TRBD2. The CDR3 consists of 16 residues. V lost 1 base, J lost 1 base, and 3 bases stayed unmatched. Germline loops: CDR1 LNHDA, CDR2 SQIVND (reference sequence). The CDR3 DNA sequence: TGTGCCAGTAGTATAGGCGGGAGGATTTCCTACAATGAGCAGTTCTTC. Amino acid sequence: CASSIGGRISYNEQFF.

This clonotype has a count of ten or more. The gene calls are TRBV20-1 and TRBJ2-3; TRBD2 might be the D (6 bases). The CDR3 length is 13 residues. Trimming left V 3 bases short and J 5 bases short, with 12 bases between. Germline CDR1 and CDR2: DFQATT and SNEGSKA (reference sequence). The CDR3 region has the DNA TGCAGTGCTAGTGCGGGGAGTGGAGATACGCAGTATTTT. This translates into CSASAGSGDTQYF.

This clonotype was counted ten times or more. This chain links TRBV3-1 with TRBJ2-7; D ambiguous. The germline gives CDR1 LGHDT, CDR2 YNNKEL (reference sequence). Between the trimmed V and J ends, which lost 4 bases and 5 bases, there was a span of 12 bases. The CDR3 spans 13 residues. CDR3 sequence: CASSLPPANEQYF. The CDR3 bases are TGTGCCAGCAGCCTACCCCCAGCCAACGAGCAGTACTTC.

This clonotype was counted a few times. This rearrangement joins TRBV4-1 to TRBJ1-5; TRBD1 might be the D (6 bases). Germline V gene sequence: CDR1 MGHRA, CDR2 YSYEKL. V lost 4 bases to trimming and J lost 0 bases, with 22 bases between them. The CDR3 has 19 amino acids. The CDR3 nucleotides read TGCGCCAGCAGCCGGGGGAGCGCAGGGGTGGGGGTTAGCAATCAGCCCCAGCATTTT. It codes for CASSRGSAGVGVSNQPQHF.

This clonotype occurred many times. J is TRBJ2-7 and V is TRBV29-1; the match to TRBD1 covers 8 bases. This CDR3 has 12 residues. Germline trimming cut 8 bases from V and 2 bases from J; bases unmatched to any gene: 5. Germline values: CDR1 SQVTM, CDR2 ANQGSEA. CDR3 amino acids: CSFGQGTYEQYF. The DNA of the CDR3 is TGCAGCTTCGGACAGGGTACCTACGAGCAGTACTTC.

This clonotype was found a few times. One end of the junction varies from germline; a read error may be responsible. The chain carries TRBV4-1 and TRBJ2-5; tentatively, D is TRBD1 or TRBD2 (5 bases each). From germline, CDR1 is MGHRA and CDR2 YSYEKL. The CDR3 totals 13 residues. The CDR3 sequence: CASSQVGTETQYF. The CDR3 DNA reads as TGCGCTAGCAGCCAAGTCGGGACAGAGACCCAGTACTTC.

The chain links TRBV7-9 to TRBJ1-1; D uncertain. This CDR3 is 11 amino acids long. The germline V and J ends were trimmed by 3 bases and 10 bases, with 9 bases remaining between them. Germline V gives CDR1 SEHNR, CDR2 FQNEAQ (reference sequence). The CDR3 spells CASSLDEGAFF. The CDR3, as DNA: TGTGCCAGCAGCTTGGACGAAGGAGCTTTCTTT. The entire variable domain, with the rest obtained from reference TRBV7-9 and TRBJ1-1, is as follows: DTGVSQNPRHKITKRGQNVTFRCDPISEHNRLYWYRQTLGQGPEFLTYFQNEAQLEKSRLLSDRFSAERPKGSFSTLEIQRTEQGDSAMYLCASSLDEGAFFGQGTRLTVV.

This clonotype was seen ten or more times. The rearrangement uses TRBV12-3 or TRBV12-4 and TRBJ1-2; D gene uncertain. V shed 1 base and J shed 8 bases, with 14 bases lying between them. The CDR3 sequence is 14 residues long. This CDR3 reads CASSLGAGLRGYTF. The DNA for the CDR3 is TGTGCCAGCAGTTTAGGAGCGGGGTTGAGGGGCTACACCTTC.

A few counts support this clonotype. This rearrangement joins TRBV4-1 to TRBJ2-1, with a possible D match to TRBD2 (6 bases). CDR1 is MGHRA, CDR2 YSYEKL, per germline. V lost 0 bases, J lost 7 bases, and 13 bases lay in between. The CDR3 runs to 15 residues. CDR3 bases: TGCGCCAGCAGCCAAGATAAGGGAGCGGGTAATGAGCAGTTCTTC. Protein sequence: CASSQDKGAGNEQFF.

V is TRBV5-6 and J is TRBJ2-5; tentative D call: TRBD2 (5 bases). Germline loops: CDR1 SGHDT, CDR2 YYEEEE. The CDR3 length is 14 residues. Trimming pared 3 bases from V and 5 bases from J, leaving 14 bases between. The CDR3 DNA reads TGTGCCAGCAGCTCCCCTACTAGGAGGGAGACCCAGTACTTC. It encodes CASSSPTRRETQYF. The variable domain in full, with the rest retrieved from reference TRBV5-6 and TRBJ2-5, is DAGVTQSPTHLIKTRGQQVTLRCSPKSGHDTVSWYQQALGQGPQFIFQYYEEEERQRGNFPDRFSGHQFPNYSSELNVNALLLGDSALYLCASSSPTRRETQYFGPGTRLLVL.

The rearrangement joins TRBV14 to TRBJ2-7, with unresolved D. Trimming removed 2 bases from V and 4 bases from J, with 6 bases in between. The CDR3 length is 12 residues. The V gene's germline CDR1 is SGHDN and CDR2 FVKESK. Here the CDR3 reads CASSQSRYEQYF. CDR3 nucleotides: TGTGCCAGCAGCCAAAGTCGTTACGAGCAGTACTTC. Full variable domain (missing parts from reference TRBV14 and TRBJ2-7): EAGVTQFPSHSVIEKGQTVTLRCDPISGHDNLYWYRRVMGKEIKFLLHFVKESKQDESGMPNNRFLAERTGGTYSTLKVQPAELEDSGVYFCASSQSRYEQYFGPGTRLTVT.

Of note for this clonotype: One base separates it from a far larger clone, so it is likely a read error. This rearrangement joins TRBV6-9 to TRBJ2-1; TRBD2 matches 12 bases. V gave up 4 bases and J gave up 4 bases; unmatched junction bases: 8. Germline V gene lookup returns CDR1 MNHGY and CDR2 SVAAGI. CDR3 length equals 17 residues. The CDR3 coding sequence is TGTGCCAGCAGTTGGACCCGGACTAGCGGGGCGTACAATGAGCAGTTCTTC. Its protein is CASSWTRTSGAYNEQFF.

In regard to this clonotype: A much larger clone lies a single base off, so this may be a read error. The conserved phenylalanine or tryptophan normally closing the CDR3 is absent here, so this likely arose from a read error. The genes are TRBV7-8 and TRBJ2-3; D gene uncertain. Germline V gene lookup returns CDR1 SGHVS and CDR2 FQNEAQ. Trimming pared 6 bases from V and 7 bases from J, leaving 23 bases between. This CDR3 is built from 16 residues. This chain's CDR3 is CASSSGRRATPNTQYS. The CDR3 coding sequence is TGTGCCAGCAGTTCAGGACGGCGAGCTACACCCAATACGCAGTATTCT.

This clonotype was detected ten times or more. The chain combines TRBV20-1 with TRBJ2-1; the match to TRBD2 covers 14 bases. The CDR3 spans 18 residues. Germline V CDR1 and CDR2: DFQATT, SNEGSKA (reference sequence). The J segment lost 2 bases and the V segment lost 3 bases, leaving 9 bases of the junction unmatched. The CDR3 bases are TGCAGTGCTAGGACGACTAGCGGGAGGGCCCTCCCCTACAATGAGCAGTTCTTC. Protein sequence: CSARTTSGRALPYNEQFF.

The rearrangement links TRBV12-3 or TRBV12-4 to TRBJ2-7; D is perhaps TRBD1 (7 bases). CDR3 size: 14 residues. The V end was cut by 9 bases, the J end by 0 bases, with 15 bases between. CDR3 protein: CARPGGTVSYEQYF. The CDR3 DNA follows: TGTGCCAGACCTGGGGGGACAGTCTCCTACGAGCAGTACTTC.

This clonotype came up many times. The V gene is TRBV2, the J gene TRBJ2-2, with TRBD1 matching 8 bases. Trimming removed 5 bases from V and 2 bases from J; junction bases left unmatched: 10. The CDR3 extends over 17 amino acids. Germline CDR1 SNHLY, CDR2 FYNNEI. The CDR3 bases are TGTGCCAGCAGTCCCCGGACGGGACAGGATAACACCGGGGAGCTGTTTTTT. Its translation: CASSPRTGQDNTGELFF.

This clonotype was observed a few times. V is TRBV30 and J is TRBJ1-1; D ambiguous. This CDR3 comprises 13 residues. V was shortened by 2 bases and J by 0 bases, with 7 bases between the two germline ends. CDR1 is GTSNPN and CDR2 is SVGIG in the germline V gene (reference sequence). CDR3 protein: CAWSRLLNTEAFF. Written as DNA, the CDR3 is TGTGCCTGGAGTCGTCTGTTGAACACTGAAGCTTTCTTT.

This clonotype has at least ten counts. The chain carries TRBV28 and TRBJ1-1; D unclear. V was pared by 6 bases and J by 0 bases, with 8 bases between. CDR3 length: 13 residues. In germline, CDR1 is MDHEN, CDR2 SYDVKM. CDR3 DNA sequence: TGTGCCAGCAGGGAGGTTATGAACACTGAAGCTTTCTTT. Its protein is CASREVMNTEAFF.

Comment on this clonotype: A much larger clone differs by one base, so this may be a read error. The rearrangement links TRBV20-1 to TRBJ2-2; perhaps TRBD2 as D (5 bases). CDR1 is DFQATT, CDR2 SNEGSKA, per germline (reference sequence). CDR3 length equals 13 residues. CDR3 residues: CSTRDGLTGELFF. In DNA, the CDR3 is TGCAGTACTAGAGATGGGCTTACCGGGGAGCTGTTTTTT.

The table lists this clonotype with many counts. V is TRBV6-5 and J is TRBJ2-1; 9 nucleotides agree with TRBD2. There are 18 residues in the CDR3. Per the germline V gene, CDR1 is MNHEY and CDR2 is SVGAGI. J was trimmed by 6 bases and V by 2 bases; bases with no gene match: 14. The CDR3 nucleotides are TGTGCCAGCAGTTACACTAGCGGGCGGGCGACTGGTCGCAATGAGCAGTTCTTC. Translation gives CASSYTSGRATGRNEQFF.

This clonotype occurred many times. J is TRBJ2-5 and V is TRBV28, with no clear D. The CDR3 has 11 residues. Looked up from germline, CDR1 is MDHEN and CDR2 is SYDVKM. Between the trimmed V and J ends, which lost 6 bases and 5 bases, there was a span of 7 bases. The CDR3 here is CASSRMETQYF. The DNA of the CDR3 is TGTGCCAGCAGCCGGATGGAGACCCAGTACTTC. Full variable domain (missing parts from reference TRBV28 and TRBJ2-5): DVKVTQSSRYLVKRTGEKVFLECVQDMDHENMFWYRQDPGLGLRLIYFSYDVKMKEKGDIPEGYSVSREKKERFSLILESASTNQTSMYLCASSRMETQYFGPGTRLLVL.

This clonotype has at least ten counts. Because the CDR3's place on the DNA is in doubt, the DNA is left out and the CDR3 is given as listed by TCRdb. The CDR3 region is CASSFFGAGASDYGYTF. This chain joins TRBV28 and TRBJ1-2; the D segment call TRBD1 is taken from the table without a DNA check. Germline assignment: CDR1 MDHEN and CDR2 SYDVKM. The CDR3 is 17 residues long, counting both termini.

J is TRBJ2-1 and V is TRBV6-2 or TRBV6-3, with TRBD2 matching over 12 bases. The ends lost 0 bases at V and 2 bases at J; junction bases unmatched: 2. CDR1 and CDR2 from the germline V gene are MNHEY and SVGEGT. This CDR3 is built from 17 residues. In DNA, the CDR3 is TGTGCCAGCAGTTACTCCACTAGCGGGAGGACCTACAATGAGCAGTTCTTC. Its translation: CASSYSTSGRTYNEQFF.

The chain links TRBV10-3 to TRBJ1-4; a possible D gene is TRBD1 (6 bases). Trimming left V 10 bases short and J 0 bases short, with 12 bases between. Germline lookup yields CDR1 ENHRY and CDR2 SYGVKD. This CDR3 region has 14 residues. The CDR3 spells CATSGAATNEKLFF. For the CDR3, the DNA is TGTGCCACCTCGGGGGCAGCAACTAATGAAAAACTGTTTTTT.

This clonotype occurred a few times. The genes are TRBV5-8 and TRBJ2-7; tentatively, D is TRBD2 (5 bases). The V end lost 2 bases, the J end lost 2 bases, and 8 bases lay between the germline ends. Germline-derived CDR1 and CDR2 are SGHTS and YDEGEE. This CDR3 contains 13 residues. The CDR3: CASSFLATYEQYF. The CDR3 DNA sequence: TGTGCCAGCAGCTTCTTAGCGACCTACGAGCAGTACTTC.

This clonotype was detected a few times. The rearrangement joins TRBV5-1 to TRBJ2-2; 9 bases fit TRBD1. Germline CDR1 is SGHRS and CDR2 is YFSETQ. V gave up 0 bases and J gave up 6 bases; unmatched junction bases: 3. This CDR3 contains 15 residues. The CDR3 DNA sequence: TGCGCCAGCAGCTTGGAACAGGGGGCTGCCGGGGAGCTGTTTTTT. Translated, it gives CASSLEQGAAGELFF.

This clonotype has more than one count but fewer than ten. The chain recombines TRBV20-1 with TRBJ1-1, with D possibly being TRBD1 (5 bases). The germline CDR1 and CDR2 sequences are DFQATT and SNEGSKA (reference sequence). This CDR3 has 12 residues. Trimming stripped 6 bases from V and 2 bases from J, with 10 bases between. CDR3 residues: CSAQTVNTEAFF. Here the CDR3 DNA reads TGCAGTGCCCAGACAGTCAACACTGAAGCTTTCTTT.

The V gene is TRBV28, the J gene TRBJ1-1, with TRBD1 as a possible D gene (6 bases). CDR1 and CDR2 from the germline V gene are MDHEN and SYDVKM. Trimming shortened V by 5 bases and J by 11 bases, and 15 bases separated the two germline ends. The CDR3 is 12 amino acids. This chain's CDR3 is CASSQTGPEAFF. The DNA of the CDR3 is TGTGCCAGCAGTCAGACAGGCCCAGAGGCTTTCTTT.

This clonotype was detected a few times. V gene TRBV29-1 combines with J gene TRBJ2-1; no clear D gene. V was pared by 3 bases and J by 8 bases, with 8 bases between. Germline V CDR1 and CDR2: SQVTM, ANQGSEA. The CDR3 is made up of 11 amino acids. The CDR3 is CSVELRYEQFF. CDR3 sequence (DNA): TGCAGCGTTGAGTTGAGGTATGAGCAGTTCTTC.